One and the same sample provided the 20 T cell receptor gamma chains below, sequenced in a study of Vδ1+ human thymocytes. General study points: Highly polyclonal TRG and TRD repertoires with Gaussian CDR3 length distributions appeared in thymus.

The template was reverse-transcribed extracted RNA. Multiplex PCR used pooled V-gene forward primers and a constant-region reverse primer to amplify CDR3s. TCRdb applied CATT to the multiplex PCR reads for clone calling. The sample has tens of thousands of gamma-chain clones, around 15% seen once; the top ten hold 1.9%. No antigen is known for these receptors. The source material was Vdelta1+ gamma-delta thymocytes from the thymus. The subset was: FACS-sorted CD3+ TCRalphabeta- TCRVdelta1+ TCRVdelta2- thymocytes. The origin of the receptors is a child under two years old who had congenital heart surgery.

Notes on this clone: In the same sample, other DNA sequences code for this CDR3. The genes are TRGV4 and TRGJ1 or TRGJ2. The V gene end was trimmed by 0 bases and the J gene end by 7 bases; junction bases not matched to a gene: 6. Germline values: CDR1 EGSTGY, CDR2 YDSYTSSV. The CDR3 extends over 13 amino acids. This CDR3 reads CATWDGLRYKKLF. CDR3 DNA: TGTGCCACCTGGGATGGGCTGCGGTATAAGAAACTCTTT.

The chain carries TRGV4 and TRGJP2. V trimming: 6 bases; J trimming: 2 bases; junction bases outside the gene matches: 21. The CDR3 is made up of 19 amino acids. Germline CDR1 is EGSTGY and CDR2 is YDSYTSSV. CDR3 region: CATWIPHSGGLSSDWIKTF. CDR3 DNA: TGTGCCACCTGGATTCCTCACTCTGGAGGGTTAAGTAGTGATTGGATCAAGACGTTT.

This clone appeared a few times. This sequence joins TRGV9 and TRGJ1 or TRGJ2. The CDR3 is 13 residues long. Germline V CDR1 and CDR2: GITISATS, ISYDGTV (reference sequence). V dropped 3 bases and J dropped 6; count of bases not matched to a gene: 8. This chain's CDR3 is CALWEWEVYKKLF. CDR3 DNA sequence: TGTGCCTTGTGGGAGTGGGAGGTTTATAAGAAACTCTTT.

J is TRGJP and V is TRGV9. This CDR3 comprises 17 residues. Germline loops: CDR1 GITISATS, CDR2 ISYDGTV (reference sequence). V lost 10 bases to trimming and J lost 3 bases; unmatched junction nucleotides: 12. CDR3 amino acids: CALLKGPQELGKKIKVF. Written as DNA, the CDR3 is TGTGCCTTACTAAAAGGGCCGCAAGAGTTGGGCAAAAAAATCAAGGTATTT.

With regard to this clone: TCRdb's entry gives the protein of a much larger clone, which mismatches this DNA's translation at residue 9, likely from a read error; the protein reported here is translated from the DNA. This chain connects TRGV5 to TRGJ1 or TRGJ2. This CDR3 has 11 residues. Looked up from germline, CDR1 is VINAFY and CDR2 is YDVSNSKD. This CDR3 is CATWDSYKRLF. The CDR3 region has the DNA TGTGCCACCTGGGACAGTTATAAGAGACTCTTT.

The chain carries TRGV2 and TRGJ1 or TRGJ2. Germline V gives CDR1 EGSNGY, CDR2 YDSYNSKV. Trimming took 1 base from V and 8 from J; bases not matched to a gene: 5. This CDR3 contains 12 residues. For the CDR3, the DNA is TGTGCCACCTGGGACGGTGGGGATAAGAAACTCTTT. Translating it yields CATWDGGDKKLF.

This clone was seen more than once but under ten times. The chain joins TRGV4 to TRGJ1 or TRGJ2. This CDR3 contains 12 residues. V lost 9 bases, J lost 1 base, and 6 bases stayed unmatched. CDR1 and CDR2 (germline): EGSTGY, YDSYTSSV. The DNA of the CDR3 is TGTGCCACCCGAAAAAATTATTATAAGAAACTCTTT. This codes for CATRKNYYKKLF.

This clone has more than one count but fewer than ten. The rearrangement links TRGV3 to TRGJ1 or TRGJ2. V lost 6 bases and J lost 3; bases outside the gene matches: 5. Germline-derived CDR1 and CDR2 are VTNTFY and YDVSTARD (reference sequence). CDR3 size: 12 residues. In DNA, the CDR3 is TGTGCCACCTGGACGTCTTATTATAAGAAACTCTTT. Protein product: CATWTSYYKKLF.

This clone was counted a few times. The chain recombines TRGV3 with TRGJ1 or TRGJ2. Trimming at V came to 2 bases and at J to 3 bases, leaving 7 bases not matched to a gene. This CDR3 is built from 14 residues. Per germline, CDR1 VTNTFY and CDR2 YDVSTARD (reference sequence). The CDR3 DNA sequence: TGTGCCACCTGGGACACCACTCCTTATTATAAGAAACTCTTT. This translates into CATWDTTPYYKKLF.

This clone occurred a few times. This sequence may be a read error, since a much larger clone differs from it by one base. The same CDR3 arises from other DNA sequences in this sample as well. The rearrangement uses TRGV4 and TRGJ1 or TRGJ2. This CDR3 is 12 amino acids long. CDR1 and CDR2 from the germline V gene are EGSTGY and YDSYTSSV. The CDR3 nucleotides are TGTGCCACCTGGAATGGTGATTATAAGAAACTCTTT. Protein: CATWNGDYKKLF.

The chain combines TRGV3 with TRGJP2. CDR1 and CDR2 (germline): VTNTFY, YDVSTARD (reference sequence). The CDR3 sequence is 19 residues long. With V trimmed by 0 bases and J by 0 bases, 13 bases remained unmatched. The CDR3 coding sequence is TGTGCCACCTGGGACAGGCTCCCTTGTTGGGATAGTAGTGATTGGATCAAGACGTTT. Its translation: CATWDRLPCWDSSDWIKTF.

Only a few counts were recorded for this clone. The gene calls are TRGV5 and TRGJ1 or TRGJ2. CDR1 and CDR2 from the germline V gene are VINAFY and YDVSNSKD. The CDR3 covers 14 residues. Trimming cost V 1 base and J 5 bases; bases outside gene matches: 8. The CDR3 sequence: CATWDSARNYKKLF. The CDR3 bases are TGTGCCACCTGGGACAGTGCAAGGAATTATAAGAAACTCTTT.

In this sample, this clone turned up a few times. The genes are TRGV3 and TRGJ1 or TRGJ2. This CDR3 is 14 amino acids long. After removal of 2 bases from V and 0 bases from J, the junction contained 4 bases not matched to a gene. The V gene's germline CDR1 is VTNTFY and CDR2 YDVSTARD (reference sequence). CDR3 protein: CATWDTPNYYKKLF. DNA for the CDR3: TGTGCCACCTGGGACACCCCGAATTATTATAAGAAACTCTTT.

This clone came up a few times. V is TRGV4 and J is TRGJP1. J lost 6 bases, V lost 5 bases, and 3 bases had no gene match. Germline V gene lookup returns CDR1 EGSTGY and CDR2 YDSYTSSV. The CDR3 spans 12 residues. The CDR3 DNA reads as TGTGCCACCTGGGTAGCTGGTTGGTTCAAGATATTT. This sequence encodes CATWVAGWFKIF.

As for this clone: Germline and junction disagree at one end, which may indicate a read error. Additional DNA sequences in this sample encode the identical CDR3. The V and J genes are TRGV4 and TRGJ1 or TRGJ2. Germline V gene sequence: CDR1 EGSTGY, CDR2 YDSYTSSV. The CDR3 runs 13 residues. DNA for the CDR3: TGTGCCACCTGGAATGGGCCCGGGTATAAGAAACTCTTT. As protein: CATWNGPGYKKLF.

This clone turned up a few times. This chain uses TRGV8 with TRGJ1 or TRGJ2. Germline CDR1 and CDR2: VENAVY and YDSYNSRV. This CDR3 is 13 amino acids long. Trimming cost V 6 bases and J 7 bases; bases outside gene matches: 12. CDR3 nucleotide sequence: TGTGCCACCTGGCCCAAAACGGGGTATAAGAAACTCTTT. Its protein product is CATWPKTGYKKLF.

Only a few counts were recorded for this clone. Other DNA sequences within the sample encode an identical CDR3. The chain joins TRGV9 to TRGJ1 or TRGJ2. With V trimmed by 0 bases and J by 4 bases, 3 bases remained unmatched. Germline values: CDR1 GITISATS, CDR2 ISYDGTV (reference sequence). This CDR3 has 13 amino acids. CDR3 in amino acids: CALWEVPYYKKLF. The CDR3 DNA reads TGTGCCTTGTGGGAGGTGCCATATTATAAGAAACTCTTT.

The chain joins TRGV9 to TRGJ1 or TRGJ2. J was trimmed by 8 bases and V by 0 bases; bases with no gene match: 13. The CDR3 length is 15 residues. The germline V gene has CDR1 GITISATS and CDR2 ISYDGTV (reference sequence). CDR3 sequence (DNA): TGTGCCTTGTGGGAGGTGCTTCTTCGTGCGGATAAGAAACTCTTT. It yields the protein CALWEVLLRADKKLF.

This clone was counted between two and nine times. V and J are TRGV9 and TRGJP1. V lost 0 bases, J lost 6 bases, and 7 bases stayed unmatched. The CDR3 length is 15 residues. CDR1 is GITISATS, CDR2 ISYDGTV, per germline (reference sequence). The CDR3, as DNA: TGTGCCTTGTGGGAGGTGCATTGGGCTGGTTGGTTCAAGATATTT. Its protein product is CALWEVHWAGWFKIF.

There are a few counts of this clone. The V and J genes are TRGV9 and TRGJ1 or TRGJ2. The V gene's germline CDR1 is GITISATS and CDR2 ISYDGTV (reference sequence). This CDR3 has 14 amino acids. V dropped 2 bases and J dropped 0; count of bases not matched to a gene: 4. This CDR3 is CALWEEKNYYKKLF. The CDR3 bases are TGTGCCTTGTGGGAGGAAAAGAATTATTATAAGAAACTCTTT.